This T cell receptor (beta chain) was sequenced in a study of T cells after yellow fever vaccination. Findings and caveats of the study: Contamination of FACS-sorted repertoires by abundant clonotypes from the bulk population could occur. Some clonotypes, a small share, were shared between CD4 and CD8 compartments.

The CDR3 length is 16 residues. Germline CDR1 reads SGHRS; CDR2 reads YFSETQ. J lost 10 bases, V lost 4 bases, and 12 bases had no gene match. This clonotype was found a few times. Its antigen is not known. Template-switching 5'RACE yielded the TCR cDNA; a universal primer site and UMIs were added in the process. Via MiXCR, TCRdb re-called the 5' RACE reads, giving one row per CDR3 protein. The sample lists more than 450,000 distinct CDR3 sequences; around a fifth were seen once. V is TRBV5-1 and J is TRBJ2-1; 12 bases are shared with TRBD1. Sequenced material: PBMCs, taken 21 days after the first yellow fever vaccination. This receptor was identified in a man aged 18 to 30 who received the YFV17D yellow fever vaccine. Here the CDR3 DNA reads TGCGCCAGCAGCCCTCAACCGGGACAGGGGGCTGGGGAGCAGTTCTTC. Translation gives CASSPQPGQGAGEQFF.